What follows is one T cell receptor (beta chain) and its context. The antigen is unknown. These data are taken from a study of post-analysis software for immune sequencing data. Overall study: The disease courses covered relapsing-remitting, secondary progressive and progressive-relapsing multiple sclerosis. Regarding the study as a whole: Clustering by F measure revealed strong co-clustering among samples prepared together in one batch. Among five TRBV segments more frequent in patients than controls were TRBV5-6, TRBV5-1 and TRBV20-1. Multiple sclerosis patients showed significantly lower normalized Chao1 diversity than controls did.

Trimming pared 2 bases from V and 9 bases from J, leaving 7 bases between. CDR1 is MNHEY and CDR2 is SVGAGI in the germline V gene. CDR3 length: 11 residues. Tagging with unique molecular identifiers was a feature of the TCR beta cDNA libraries. Each sample of roughly 0.9 to 11 million input T cells yielded 500,000 or so cDNA molecules, so each molecule approximated one T cell. TCRdb re-derived calls from the PCR reads in MiXCR, one entry per CDR3 protein. The sample includes around 700,000 distinct CDR3 sequences, around 60% of them seen just once. The source is a girl aged 2 to 10 with multiple sclerosis. V usage is TRBV6-5 and J usage is TRBJ1-2; TRBD1 is a possible D gene (5 bases). The sample was blood. The CDR3 DNA sequence: TGTGCCAGCAGTTACCAGGGAAGCTACACCTTC. Amino acids: CASSYQGSYTF.